Shown below are 25 T cell receptor beta chains from a single sample sequenced in a study of CD8+CD57+ T cells in acquired aplastic anemia. Genomic DNA acted as the template from which TCR beta VDJ combination and CDR3 sequence profiling were carried out. TCRdb reprocessed the reads via MiXCR and lists one record per CDR3 protein. Among 200,000 to 250,000 distinct CDR3 sequences, about 62% were seen once, and the ten largest hold about 60%. Individuals selected for sequencing had exhibited CD8+CD57+ cell expansion on flow cytometry. The sample was sorted CD4+, CD8+, or CD8+CD57+ T cells (not recorded which) from PBMCs. The receptors were gathered from a human donor with aplastic anemia.

This clonotype has a handful of counts. The V and J genes are TRBV7-9 and TRBJ1-1; D perhaps matches TRBD1 (6 bases). Deletions cut 5 bases from V and 1 base from J, with 14 bases between. The CDR3 extends over 15 amino acids. Germline CDR1 and CDR2: SEHNR and FQNEAQ (reference sequence). CDR3 sequence: CASSGDRTQNTEAFF. The CDR3 DNA is TGTGCCAGCAGCGGAGACAGGACCCAGAACACTGAAGCTTTCTTT. The whole variable domain, filled in from reference TRBV7-9 and TRBJ1-1, reads DTGVSQNPRHKITKRGQNVTFRCDPISEHNRLYWYRQTLGQGPEFLTYFQNEAQLEKSRLLSDRFSAERPKGSFSTLEIQRTEQGDSAMYLCASSGDRTQNTEAFFGQGTRLTVV.

V usage is TRBV4-1 and J usage is TRBJ2-1, with 12 positions matching TRBD2. This CDR3 spans 17 amino acids. V was clipped by 5 bases and J by 8 bases; unmatched bases: 13. The germline V gene has CDR1 MGHRA and CDR2 YSYEKL. DNA of the CDR3: TGCGCCAGCAGCTTGGCGGGGCTAGCGGGGGGGCAGGATGAGCAGTTCTTC. Translated, it gives CASSLAGLAGGQDEQFF.

The CDR3 sequence is CSVAPGQGRPEQYF. CDR3 DNA: TGCAGCGTCGCTCCGGGACAGGGGCGTCCCGAGCAGTACTTC. The chain has TRBV29-1 and TRBJ2-7; 10 bases are shared with TRBD1. V trimming: 6 bases; J trimming: 6 bases; junction bases outside the gene matches: 11. Germline V gene data show CDR1 as SQVTM and CDR2 as ANQGSEA. CDR3 length equals 14 residues.

The rearrangement joins TRBV7-2 to TRBJ1-5, with a tentative D call TRBD1 (5 bases). Germline CDR1 SGHTA, CDR2 FQGNSA. The germline V and J ends were trimmed by 5 bases and 0 bases, with 14 bases remaining between them. The CDR3 has 16 residues. CDR3 DNA sequence: TGTGCCAGCAGCCCCCGCCGGGACGATAGCAATCAGCCCCAGCATTTT. This translates into CASSPRRDDSNQPQHF.

This chain links TRBV14 with TRBJ1-3; weak D call: TRBD1 (5 bases). The CDR3 runs to 14 residues. CDR1 and CDR2 from the germline V gene are SGHDN and FVKESK. Trimming removed 4 bases from V and 2 bases from J, with 9 bases in between. CDR3 loop: CASSPLGPGNTIYF. The DNA for the CDR3 is TGTGCCAGCAGCCCCCTGGGACCTGGAAACACCATATATTTT.

The chain employs TRBV19 and TRBJ1-4; TRBD1 is a possible D gene (5 bases). Trimming shortened V by 1 base and J by 2 bases, and 11 bases separated the two germline ends. This CDR3 has 16 amino acids. In germline, CDR1 is LNHDA, CDR2 SQIVND (reference sequence). The CDR3 bases are TGTGCCAGTAGTATAGGACCAGGGTTTACTAATGAAAAACTGTTTTTT. This codes for CASSIGPGFTNEKLFF.

This clonotype was counted once. One junction end disagrees with the germline gene, perhaps due to a read error. V gene TRBV20-1 combines with J gene TRBJ1-1, with a weak D call TRBD1 (6 bases). Germline-derived CDR1 and CDR2 are DFQATT and SNEGSKA (reference sequence). The CDR3 consists of 13 residues. CDR3 DNA: TGCGGTGCTGGATCGTGGGGGGCTGTTGAAGCTTTCTTT. It is translated as CGAGSWGAVEAFF.

The chain employs TRBV10-1 and TRBJ1-5; D gene uncertain. The CDR3 totals 15 residues. Trimming removed 0 bases from V and 1 base from J, with 7 bases in between. Looked up from germline, CDR1 is WNHNN and CDR2 is SYGVQD (reference sequence). CDR3 region: CASSESSQSNQPQHF. In DNA, the CDR3 is TGCGCCAGCAGTGAGTCATCACAGAGCAATCAGCCCCAGCATTTT.

The chain joins TRBV7-9 to TRBJ2-7; D is uncertain. This CDR3 spans 11 amino acids. V lost 1 base, J lost 6 bases, and 4 bases lay in between. CDR1 SEHNR and CDR2 FQNEAQ come from the germline V gene (reference sequence). The CDR3 nucleotides read TGTGCCAGCAGCTTAGTGCTCGAGCAGTACTTC. It translates to CASSLVLEQYF.

The V call is TRBV7-2, the J call TRBJ2-3; TRBD2 agrees at 7 bases. Germline CDR1 is SGHTA and CDR2 is FQGNSA. J gave up 5 bases and V 3 bases, and 17 bases lay outside the gene matches. This CDR3 is 18 amino acids long. CDR3 amino acids: CASSFKSGGGSSGDTQYF. As DNA, the CDR3 is TGTGCCAGCAGCTTCAAATCCGGCGGCGGGAGCTCTGGAGATACGCAGTATTTT.

The chain links TRBV20-1 to TRBJ2-3, with D possibly TRBD1 on 6 matching bases. V lost 0 bases and J 3 bases, leaving 10 bases between the germline ends. The CDR3 runs 14 residues. Germline CDR1 is DFQATT and CDR2 is SNEGSKA (reference sequence). The CDR3 here is CSARDQGKTDTQYF. For the CDR3, the DNA is TGCAGTGCTAGAGATCAGGGGAAGACAGATACGCAGTATTTT.

A note on this clonotype: A read error may produce the germline difference seen at one junction end. This rearrangement joins TRBV19 to TRBJ2-2; weak D call: TRBD2 (7 bases). The CDR3 has 16 amino acids. Germline V gene sequence: CDR1 LNHDA, CDR2 SQIVND (reference sequence). The CDR3 loop is CASSMRRGGGAGELFF. CDR3 nucleotide sequence: TGTGCAAGTAGTATGAGGAGAGGGGGGGGGGCCGGGGAGCTGTTTTTT. Based on the CDR3 plus reference TRBV19 and TRBJ2-2, the full variable domain is DGGITQSPKYLFRKEGQNVTLSCEQNLNHDAMYWYRQDPGQGLRLIYYSQIVNDFQKGDIAEGYSVSREKKESFPLTVTSAQKNPTAFYLCASSMRRGGGAGELFFGEGSRLTVL.

J is TRBJ2-5 and V is TRBV20-1; the D gene could be TRBD1 or TRBD2 (5 bases each). Germline V CDR1 and CDR2: DFQATT, SNEGSKA (reference sequence). V was clipped by 3 bases and J by 1 base, with 12 bases between them. The CDR3 has 14 amino acids. CDR3 sequence reads: CSASAGAAQETQYF. DNA of the CDR3: TGCAGTGCTAGTGCCGGGGCCGCCCAAGAGACCCAGTACTTC.

The rearrangement links TRBV20-1 to TRBJ1-4; perhaps TRBD1 as D (5 bases). V lost 0 bases and J lost 2, with 7 bases in between. The length of the CDR3 is 14 residues. Per the germline V gene, CDR1 is DFQATT and CDR2 is SNEGSKA (reference sequence). The CDR3 DNA is TGCAGTGCTAGAGAGTGGGACACTAATGAAAAACTGTTTTTT. Translating it yields CSAREWDTNEKLFF.

Only one count was recorded for this clonotype. The chain is built from TRBV7-7 and TRBJ2-7; weak D call: TRBD1 (6 bases). Germline CDR1 is SSHAT and CDR2 is FNYEAQ (reference sequence). Between the trimmed V and J ends, which lost 1 base and 5 bases, there was a span of 15 bases. The CDR3 sequence is 15 residues long. CDR3 bases: TGTGCCAGCAGCTTAGGTCCCAGGGGCTCGGACGAGCAGTACTTC. Translated, it gives CASSLGPRGSDEQYF.

This clonotype has just one count. The V gene is TRBV4-1, the J gene TRBJ1-5, with D hard to call. Germline V lookup: CDR1 MGHRA, CDR2 YSYEKL. This CDR3 has 12 amino acids. V was pared by 0 bases and J by 10 bases, with 7 bases between. The CDR3 protein is CASSQDIGPQHF. CDR3 nucleotides: TGCGCCAGCAGCCAAGATATCGGTCCCCAGCATTTT.

The chain uses TRBV15 and TRBJ2-1; D remains ambiguous. The germline gives CDR1 LNHNV, CDR2 YYDKDF (reference sequence). The CDR3 length is 14 residues. Trimming left V 1 base short and J 5 bases short, with 9 bases between. The CDR3 loop is CATSRAFSDNEQFF. DNA for the CDR3: TGTGCCACCAGCAGAGCCTTCTCAGACAATGAGCAGTTCTTC.

The chain joins TRBV19 to TRBJ1-2; possible D gene TRBD1, 5 bases. Germline V gene sequence: CDR1 LNHDA, CDR2 SQIVND (reference sequence). V was pared by 3 bases and J by 14 bases, with 19 bases between. The CDR3 has 13 amino acids. CDR3 nucleotide sequence: TGTGCCAGTAGTATTGGGCAGGGTAATGGTGGAACCTTC. Translation: CASSIGQGNGGTF.

The rearrangement uses TRBV7-2 and TRBJ1-6, with D unresolved. The V and J ends lost 1 base and 4 bases respectively, with 5 bases between them. Germline CDR1 and CDR2: SGHTA and FQGNSA. The CDR3 spans 14 residues. As DNA, the CDR3 is TGTGCCAGCAGCTTAGAAGAGTATAATTCACCCCTCCACTTT. Amino acids: CASSLEEYNSPLHF.

The chain employs TRBV7-6 and TRBJ1-1; D is possibly TRBD1 (5 bases). The ends were cut back, 3 bases at V and 0 bases at J, with 14 bases in the middle. The CDR3 is made up of 16 amino acids. Germline assignment: CDR1 SGHVS and CDR2 FNYEAQ. The CDR3 is CASSFPGGTMNTEAFF. Written as DNA, the CDR3 is TGTGCCAGCAGCTTCCCGGGCGGGACCATGAACACTGAAGCTTTCTTT.

This clonotype was seen a few times. This rearrangement joins TRBV24-1 to TRBJ1-1; 9 bases are shared with TRBD1. V lost 9 bases, J lost 1 base, and 5 bases stayed unmatched. CDR1 KGHDR and CDR2 SFDVKD come from the germline V gene. The CDR3 extends over 14 amino acids. In DNA form, the CDR3 reads TGTGCCACCCGGGGGACAGGGCGGAACACTGAAGCTTTCTTT. It translates to CATRGTGRNTEAFF.

The chain is built from TRBV7-2 and TRBJ1-1; a weak D match, TRBD1 (6 bases). V was cut by 5 bases and J by 0 bases, with 13 bases left in between. The CDR3 contains 15 residues. CDR1 is SGHTA and CDR2 is FQGNSA in the germline V gene. This CDR3 is CASSHRVVLNTEAFF. DNA for the CDR3: TGTGCCAGCAGCCACAGGGTGGTCCTGAACACTGAAGCTTTCTTT.

V usage is TRBV7-9 and J usage is TRBJ1-1; D gene unclear. This CDR3 has 14 residues. V lost 5 bases and J 1 base, leaving 11 bases between the germline ends. CDR1 is SEHNR, CDR2 FQNEAQ, per germline (reference sequence). The CDR3 nucleotides are TGTGCCAGCAGCCGCGACGTAACGAACACTGAAGCTTTCTTT. Amino acids: CASSRDVTNTEAFF.

In nucleotides, the CDR3 is TGCGCCAGCAGTCCCGGGACTAGCACGCAAGAGACCCAGTACTTC. It translates to CASSPGTSTQETQYF. This rearrangement joins TRBV5-1 to TRBJ2-5; 9 nucleotides agree with TRBD2. This CDR3 is 15 amino acids long. With V trimmed by 5 bases and J by 2 bases, 7 bases remained unmatched. Looked up from germline, CDR1 is SGHRS and CDR2 is YFSETQ.

V is TRBV7-9 and J is TRBJ2-1; no clear D. Trimming cost V 0 bases and J 5 bases, with 5 bases left between them. Germline loops: CDR1 SEHNR, CDR2 FQNEAQ (reference sequence). The CDR3 sequence is 13 residues long. The CDR3: CASSLAVHNEQFF. For the CDR3, the DNA is TGTGCCAGCAGCTTAGCGGTCCACAATGAGCAGTTCTTC.